Listed here are 10 T cell receptor beta chains from one sample, sequenced in a study of T cell repertoires in cytomegalovirus infection. TCRdb used MiXCR to reprocess the reads, holding one entry per CDR3 protein. The repertoire holds under 450,000 distinct CDR3 sequences, with about 32% as singletons. These receptors have no identified antigens. Sequenced material: cultured PBMCs, taken from culture after CMV antigen stimulation. These receptors were taken from a human donor in good health (CMV status not recorded). Some clones in this sample may be carry-over from other donors' samples.

The gene calls are TRBV4-3 and TRBJ1-5; D is undetermined. V lost 0 bases, J lost 0 bases, and 6 bases lay in between. CDR3 size: 15 residues. Germline CDR1 is LGHNA and CDR2 is YSLEER. CDR3 amino acids: CASSQDPDSNQPQHF. DNA of the CDR3: TGCGCCAGCAGCCAAGACCCGGATAGCAATCAGCCCCAGCATTTT.

The V gene is TRBV30, the J gene TRBJ2-1; the match to TRBD2 covers 15 bases. J lost 5 bases, V lost 2 bases, and 4 bases had no gene match. Germline V CDR1 and CDR2: GTSNPN, SVGIG (reference sequence). The CDR3 loop spans 16 amino acids. The CDR3 region is CAWSTRTSGGDNEQFF. The DNA of the CDR3 is TGTGCCTGGAGTACCCGGACTAGCGGGGGGGACAATGAGCAGTTCTTC.

V is TRBV27 and J is TRBJ2-5, with 7 bases aligning to TRBD1. Germline V gene lookup returns CDR1 MNHEY and CDR2 SMNVEV (reference sequence). This CDR3 contains 14 residues. The J segment lost 5 bases and the V segment lost 4 bases, leaving 7 bases of the junction unmatched. CDR3 amino acids: CASSYKGALETQYF. The CDR3, as DNA: TGTGCCAGCAGTTATAAGGGGGCGCTTGAGACCCAGTACTTC.

The rearrangement uses TRBV20-1 and TRBJ1-2; D ambiguous. V lost 0 bases and J lost 2, with 13 bases in between. The CDR3 extends over 15 amino acids. Germline-derived CDR1 and CDR2 are DFQATT and SNEGSKA (reference sequence). CDR3 loop: CSARDYHALNYGYTF. The CDR3, as DNA: TGCAGTGCTAGAGATTATCACGCATTGAACTATGGCTACACCTTC.

The rearrangement uses TRBV28 and TRBJ1-2; TRBD1 agrees at 10 bases. Germline-derived CDR1 and CDR2 are MDHEN and SYDVKM. The J segment lost 4 bases and the V segment lost 6 bases, leaving 8 bases of the junction unmatched. This CDR3 has 15 amino acids. The DNA of the CDR3 is TGTGCCAGCAGCCCCGACAGGGGGCGCGCCTATGGCTACACCTTC. Protein: CASSPDRGRAYGYTF.

J is TRBJ1-6 and V is TRBV7-8; D ambiguous. Trimming stripped 3 bases from V and 5 bases from J, with 14 bases between. This CDR3 is 16 amino acids long. Looked up from germline, CDR1 is SGHVS and CDR2 is FQNEAQ. CDR3 sequence: CASSFVAPEDNSPLHF. Here the CDR3 DNA reads TGTGCCAGCAGCTTCGTGGCTCCTGAGGATAATTCACCCCTCCACTTT.

The chain employs TRBV6-2 or TRBV6-3 and TRBJ2-7; D uncertain. CDR1 is MNHEY, CDR2 SVGEGT, per germline. Between the trimmed V and J ends, which lost 7 bases and 2 bases, there was a span of 12 bases. CDR3 size: 13 residues. CDR3 DNA sequence: TGTGCCAGCACGGTTGAAAGGACCTACGAGCAGTACTTC. Residues: CASTVERTYEQYF.

In this sample, this clonotype turned up a few times. J is TRBJ2-5 and V is TRBV7-2, with D possibly TRBD2 on 5 matching bases. Germline V gene lookup returns CDR1 SGHTA and CDR2 FQGNSA. V gave up 0 bases and J gave up 5 bases, with 10 bases separating them. The CDR3 has 14 amino acids. The CDR3 DNA reads TGTGCCAGCAGCTTAGCGGGAGCGTACGAGACCCAGTACTTC. Translating it yields CASSLAGAYETQYF.

This clonotype was detected only a few times. This rearrangement joins TRBV7-9 to TRBJ2-1; D unresolved. Germline loops: CDR1 SEHNR, CDR2 FQNEAQ (reference sequence). This CDR3 is built from 14 residues. The V end was cut by 3 bases, the J end by 1 base, with 7 bases between. In DNA form, the CDR3 reads TGTGCCAGCAGCTTCGCTACGTCCTACAATGAGCAGTTCTTC. Its translation: CASSFATSYNEQFF.

The chain combines TRBV7-6 with TRBJ2-5; possibly TRBD2 for D (6 bases). From germline, CDR1 is SGHVS and CDR2 FNYEAQ. Trimming removed 0 bases at V and 0 bases at J, with 17 bases between. This CDR3 is built from 18 residues. The CDR3 here is CASSLAPSERPHQETQYF. CDR3 nucleotide sequence: TGTGCCAGCAGCTTAGCGCCTAGCGAACGACCACACCAAGAGACCCAGTACTTC.